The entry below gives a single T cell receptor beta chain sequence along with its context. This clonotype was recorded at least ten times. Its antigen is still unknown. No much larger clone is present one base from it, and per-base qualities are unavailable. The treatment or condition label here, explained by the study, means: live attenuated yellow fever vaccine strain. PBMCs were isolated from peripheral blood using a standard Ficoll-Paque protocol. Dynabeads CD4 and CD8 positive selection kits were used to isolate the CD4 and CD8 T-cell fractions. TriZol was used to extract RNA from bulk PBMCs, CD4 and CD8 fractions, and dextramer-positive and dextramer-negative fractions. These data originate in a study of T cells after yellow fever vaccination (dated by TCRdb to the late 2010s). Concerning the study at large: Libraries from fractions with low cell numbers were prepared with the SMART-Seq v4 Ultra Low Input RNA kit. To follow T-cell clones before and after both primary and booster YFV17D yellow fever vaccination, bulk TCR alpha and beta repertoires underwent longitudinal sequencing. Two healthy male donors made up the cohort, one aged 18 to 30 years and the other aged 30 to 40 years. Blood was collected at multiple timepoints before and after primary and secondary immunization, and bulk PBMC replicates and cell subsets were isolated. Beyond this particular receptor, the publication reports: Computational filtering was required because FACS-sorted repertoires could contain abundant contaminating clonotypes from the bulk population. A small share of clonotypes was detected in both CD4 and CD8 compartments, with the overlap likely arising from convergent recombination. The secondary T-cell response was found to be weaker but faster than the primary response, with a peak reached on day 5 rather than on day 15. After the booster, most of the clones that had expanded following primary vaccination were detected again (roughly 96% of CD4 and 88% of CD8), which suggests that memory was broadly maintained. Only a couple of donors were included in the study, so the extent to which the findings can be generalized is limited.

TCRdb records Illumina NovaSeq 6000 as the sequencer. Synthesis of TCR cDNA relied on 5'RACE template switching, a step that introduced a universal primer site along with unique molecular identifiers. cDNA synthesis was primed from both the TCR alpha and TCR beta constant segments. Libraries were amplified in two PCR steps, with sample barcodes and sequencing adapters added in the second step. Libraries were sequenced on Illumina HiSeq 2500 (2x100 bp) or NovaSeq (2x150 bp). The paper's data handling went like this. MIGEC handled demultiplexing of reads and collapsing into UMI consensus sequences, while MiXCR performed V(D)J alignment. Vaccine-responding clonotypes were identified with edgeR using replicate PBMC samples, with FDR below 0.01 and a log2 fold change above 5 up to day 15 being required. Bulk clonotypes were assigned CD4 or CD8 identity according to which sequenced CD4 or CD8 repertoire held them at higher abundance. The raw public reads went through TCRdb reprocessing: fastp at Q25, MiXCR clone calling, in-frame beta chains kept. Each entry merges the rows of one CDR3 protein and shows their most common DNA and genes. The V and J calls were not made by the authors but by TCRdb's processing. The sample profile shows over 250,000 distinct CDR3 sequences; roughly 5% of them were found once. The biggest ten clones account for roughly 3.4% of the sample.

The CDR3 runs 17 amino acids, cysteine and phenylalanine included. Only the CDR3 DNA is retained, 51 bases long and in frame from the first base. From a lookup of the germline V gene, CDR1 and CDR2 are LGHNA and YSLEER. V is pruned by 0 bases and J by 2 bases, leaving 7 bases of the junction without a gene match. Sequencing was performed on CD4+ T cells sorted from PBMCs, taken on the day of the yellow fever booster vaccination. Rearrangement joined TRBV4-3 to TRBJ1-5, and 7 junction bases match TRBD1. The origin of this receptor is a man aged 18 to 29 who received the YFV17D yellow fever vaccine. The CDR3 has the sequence CASSQDRGGQGNQPQHF. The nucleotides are TGCGCCAGCAGCCAAGATCGGGGAGGACAGGGCAATCAGCCCCAGCATTTT.